These 7 T cell receptor beta chains share one sample of origin, sequenced in a study of response to subunit inactivated influenza vaccine. TCRdb reprocessed the RT-PCR reads via MiXCR and lists one record per CDR3 protein. The sample yields 500,000 to 650,000 distinct CDR3 sequences, 7.6% seen once. The specimen was PBMCs from blood, collected about 24 months after vaccination. The receptors were gathered from a man aged 50-75 years who received an inactivated influenza vaccine.

In this sample, this clonotype turned up a few times. The CDR3 DNA reads TGTGCCAGCAGCCAACATGACAGGGGGATTGGCTACACCTTC. Translated: CASSQHDRGIGYTF. The V gene is TRBV12-3 or TRBV12-4, the J gene TRBJ1-2; the match to TRBD1 covers 9 bases. This CDR3 is 14 amino acids long. V shed 6 bases and J 7 bases; nucleotides not matched to a gene: 9.

The J gene is TRBJ2-3, the V gene TRBV5-5, with 9 bases matching TRBD1. Per germline, CDR1 SGHKS and CDR2 YYEKEE (reference sequence). After removal of 2 bases from V and 4 bases from J, the junction contained 8 bases not matched to a gene. This CDR3 comprises 16 residues. This CDR3 reads CASSFTLGQGPDTQYF. CDR3 bases: TGTGCCAGCAGCTTCACTTTGGGACAGGGCCCAGATACGCAGTATTTT.

This sequence joins TRBV21-1 and TRBJ2-1; the DNA was not used to check the table's D call, TRBD1. TRBV21-1 is assigned pseudogene status. The CDR3 extends over 16 amino acids. The CDR3 loop reads CASTLSGVETYNEQFF. CDR3 in DNA: TGTGCCAGCACCTTGTCGGGGGTAGAAACCTACAATGAGCAGTTCTTC.

This chain uses TRBV5-1 with TRBJ2-5; either TRBD1 or TRBD2 may fit D (5 bases each). V was clipped by 2 bases and J by 5 bases, with 16 bases between them. This CDR3 has 15 residues. The germline CDR1 and CDR2 sequences are SGHRS and YFSETQ. CDR3 protein: CASSLGRRASETQYF. CDR3 coding DNA: TGCGCCAGCAGCTTAGGTCGCAGGGCTAGCGAGACCCAGTACTTC. The full variable domain, its missing parts supplied by reference TRBV5-1 and TRBJ2-5, is KAGVTQTPRYLIKTRGQQVTLSCSPISGHRSVSWYQQTPGQGLQFLFEYFSETQRNKGNFPGRFSGRQFSNSRSEMNVSTLELGDSALYLCASSLGRRASETQYFGPGTRLLVL.

This chain joins TRBV10-3 and TRBJ2-7; tentatively, D is TRBD1 or TRBD2 (6 bases each). Trimming took 2 bases from V and 2 from J, leaving 10 bases between them. This CDR3 is 14 amino acids long. Germline V gene sequence: CDR1 ENHRY, CDR2 SYGVKD. The CDR3 DNA follows: TGTGCCATCAGTGAGACAGGGAGGACCTACGAGCAGTACTTC. It codes for CAISETGRTYEQYF.

This clonotype was observed a few times. The chain links TRBV7-9 to TRBJ2-5; the D gene could be TRBD1 or TRBD2 (5 bases each). V was shortened by 5 bases and J by 4 bases, with 14 bases between the two germline ends. The CDR3 runs to 14 residues. Per the germline V gene, CDR1 is SEHNR and CDR2 is FQNEAQ (reference sequence). The CDR3 is CASSEGSWRETQYF. CDR3 nucleotide sequence: TGTGCCAGCAGCGAGGGGTCTTGGCGAGAGACCCAGTACTTC.

The chain has TRBV9 and TRBJ1-3; TRBD1 is a possible D gene (5 bases). The CDR3 loop spans 14 amino acids. V lost 0 bases to trimming and J lost 2 bases, with 6 bases between them. Germline V lookup: CDR1 SGDLS, CDR2 YYNGEE. CDR3 in amino acids: CASSVGGAGNTIYF. The DNA for the CDR3 is TGTGCCAGCAGCGTAGGGGGGGCTGGAAACACCATATATTTT.